What follows are 11 T cell receptor beta chains derived from one specimen sequenced in a study of OX40 agonist ivuxolimab in advanced cancers. This table comes from immunoSEQ multiplex PCR, and its TCRdb copy is limited to in-frame clones, with some not included. This table has fewer than 55,000 clones, about four fifths appearing once. Sequences were derived from CD4+ or CD8+ T cells sorted from blood, sampled in a trial of the OX40 agonist ivuxolimab. These receptors all stem from an adult with an advanced solid tumor such as melanoma, head and neck, liver or kidney cancer.

V gene TRBV5-5 combines with J gene TRBJ2-1; D remains ambiguous. V shed 1 base and J shed 7 bases, with 6 bases lying between them. CDR3 size: 12 residues. Germline loops: CDR1 SGHKS, CDR2 YYEKEE (reference sequence). CDR3 sequence: CASSLIGNEQFF. The DNA of the CDR3 is TGTGCCAGCAGCTTGATCGGGAATGAGCAGTTCTTC.

This clone was seen only a few times. The chain couples TRBV6-5 to TRBJ1-1, with D perhaps matching TRBD1 (5 bases). CDR1 and CDR2 from the germline V gene are MNHEY and SVGAGI. With 6 bases removed from V and 0 bases from J, the gap between germline ends came to 8 bases. The CDR3 totals 13 residues. The CDR3 DNA reads as TGTGCCAGCAGACAAGGGGTGAACACTGAAGCTTTCTTT. Translated: CASRQGVNTEAFF.

The rearrangement joins TRBV6-1 to TRBJ2-3, with D perhaps matching TRBD1 or TRBD2 (5 bases each). Trimming took 6 bases from V and 3 from J, leaving 10 bases between them. Germline values: CDR1 MNHNS, CDR2 SASEGT. This CDR3 region has 13 residues. CDR3 amino acids: CASSRGETDTQYF. The CDR3, as DNA: TGTGCCAGCAGCCGAGGGGAAACAGATACGCAGTATTTT.

The CDR3 spells CASSQVQGGTEAFF. DNA of the CDR3: TGCGCCAGCAGCCAAGTCCAGGGCGGCACTGAAGCTTTCTTT. The chain combines TRBV4-1 with TRBJ1-1; the D gene is possibly TRBD1 (5 bases). Trimming took off 1 base at V and 4 bases at J, with 10 bases between the two ends. The CDR3 is 14 residues long. CDR1 is MGHRA and CDR2 is YSYEKL in the germline V gene.

This chain uses TRBV27 with TRBJ1-1; 10 bases align to TRBD1. Germline CDR1 is MNHEY and CDR2 is SMNVEV (reference sequence). The CDR3 consists of 14 residues. The junction had 8 bases not matched to a gene; V was cut back by 8 bases and J by 5 bases. DNA for the CDR3: TGTGCCAGCCGCCAGACAGGGGGCCGTACTGAAGCTTTCTTT. Its protein is CASRQTGGRTEAFF.

The gene calls are TRBV29-1 and TRBJ2-1; D not certain. Between the trimmed V and J ends, which lost 4 bases and 7 bases, there was a span of 11 bases. The germline gives CDR1 SQVTM, CDR2 ANQGSEA. The CDR3 consists of 12 residues. For the CDR3, the DNA is TGCAGCGTTGTATTTAGCTCTAATGAGCAGTTCTTC. Amino acid sequence: CSVVFSSNEQFF.

The V and J genes are TRBV28 and TRBJ2-7; D might be TRBD1 (5 bases). This CDR3 comprises 14 residues. Germline loops: CDR1 MDHEN, CDR2 SYDVKM. Trimming pared 4 bases from V and 2 bases from J, leaving 12 bases between. CDR3 bases: TGTGCCAGCAGTTCTCGACAGTGGCCCTACGAGCAGTACTTC. As protein: CASSSRQWPYEQYF.

This clone was seen just once. The chain is built from TRBV6-1 and TRBJ2-7; possible D gene TRBD1, 5 bases. CDR1 and CDR2 (germline): MNHNS, SASEGT. The CDR3 sequence is 12 residues long. Trimming shortened V by 8 bases and J by 4 bases, and 12 bases separated the two germline ends. The CDR3 DNA sequence: TGTGCCAGCCTCGAAGGGGTTTACGAGCAGTACTTC. It translates to CASLEGVYEQYF.

This clone was found once. J is TRBJ1-1 and V is TRBV19; tentatively, D is TRBD1 (5 bases). V dropped 6 bases and J dropped 6 bases, with 20 bases sitting between them. Per germline, CDR1 LNHDA and CDR2 SQIVND (reference sequence). The length of the CDR3 is 15 residues. CDR3: CASRPSRTNDAEAFF. In nucleotides, the CDR3 is TGTGCCAGTAGGCCATCACGGACAAACGACGCTGAAGCTTTCTTT.

The chain has TRBV30 and TRBJ1-5; D perhaps matches TRBD1 (6 bases). Germline CDR1 reads GTSNPN; CDR2 reads SVGIG (reference sequence). CDR3 size: 14 residues. V was cut by 4 bases and J by 7 bases, with 17 bases left in between. CDR3 bases: TGTGCCTGGACCACACAGGGCTCCTACCAGCCCCAGCATTTT. Protein sequence: CAWTTQGSYQPQHF.

The chain carries TRBV5-4 and TRBJ1-1; the match to TRBD1 covers 7 bases. The CDR3 totals 12 residues. Looked up from germline, CDR1 is SGHNT and CDR2 is YYREEE (reference sequence). The V segment lost 5 bases and the J segment 6 bases; nucleotides outside the gene matches: 4. The CDR3 protein is CASSLGQAEAFF. In DNA, the CDR3 is TGTGCCAGCAGTTTAGGACAGGCTGAAGCTTTCTTT.